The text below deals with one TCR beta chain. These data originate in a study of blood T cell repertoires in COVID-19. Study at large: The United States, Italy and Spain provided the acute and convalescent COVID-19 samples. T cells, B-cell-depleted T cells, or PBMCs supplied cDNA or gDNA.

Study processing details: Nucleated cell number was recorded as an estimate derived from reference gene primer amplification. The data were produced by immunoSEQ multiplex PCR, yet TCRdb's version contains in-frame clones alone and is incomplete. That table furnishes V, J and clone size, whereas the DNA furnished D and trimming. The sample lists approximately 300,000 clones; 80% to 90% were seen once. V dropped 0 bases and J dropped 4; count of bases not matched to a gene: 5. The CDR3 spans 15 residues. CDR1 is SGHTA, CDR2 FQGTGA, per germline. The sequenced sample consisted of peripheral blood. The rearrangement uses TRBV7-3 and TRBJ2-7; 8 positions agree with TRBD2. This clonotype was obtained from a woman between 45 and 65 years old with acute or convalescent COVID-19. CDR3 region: CASSLTAGGAYEQYF. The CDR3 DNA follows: TGTGCCAGCAGCTTAACCGCGGGAGGAGCGTACGAGCAGTACTTC.